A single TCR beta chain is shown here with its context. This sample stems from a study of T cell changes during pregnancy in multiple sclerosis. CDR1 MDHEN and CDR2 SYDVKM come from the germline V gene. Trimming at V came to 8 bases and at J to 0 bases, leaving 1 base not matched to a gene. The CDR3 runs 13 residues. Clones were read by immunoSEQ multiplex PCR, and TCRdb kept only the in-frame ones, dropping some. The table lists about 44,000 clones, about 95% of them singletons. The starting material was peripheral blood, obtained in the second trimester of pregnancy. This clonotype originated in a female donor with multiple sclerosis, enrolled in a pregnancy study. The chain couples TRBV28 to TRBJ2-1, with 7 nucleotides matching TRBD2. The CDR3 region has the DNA TGTGCCAGCCGGACTAGCTCCTACAATGAGCAGTTCTTC. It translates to CASRTSSYNEQFF.